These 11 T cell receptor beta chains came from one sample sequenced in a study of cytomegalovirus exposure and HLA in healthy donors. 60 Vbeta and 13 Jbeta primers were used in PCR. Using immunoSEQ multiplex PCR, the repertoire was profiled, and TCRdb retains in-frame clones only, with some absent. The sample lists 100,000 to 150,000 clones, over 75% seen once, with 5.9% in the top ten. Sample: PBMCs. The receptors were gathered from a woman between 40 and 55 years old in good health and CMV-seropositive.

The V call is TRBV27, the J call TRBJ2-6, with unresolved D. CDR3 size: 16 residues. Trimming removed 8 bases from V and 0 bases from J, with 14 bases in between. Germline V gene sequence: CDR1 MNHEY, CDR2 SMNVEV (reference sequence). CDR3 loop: CASAYEAASGANVLTF. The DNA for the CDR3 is TGTGCCAGCGCCTATGAGGCTGCCTCTGGGGCCAACGTCCTGACTTTC.

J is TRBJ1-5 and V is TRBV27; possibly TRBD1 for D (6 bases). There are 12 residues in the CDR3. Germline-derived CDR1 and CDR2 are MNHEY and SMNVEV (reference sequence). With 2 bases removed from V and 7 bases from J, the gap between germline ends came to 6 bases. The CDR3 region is CASSLRGQPQHF. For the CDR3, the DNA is TGTGCCAGCAGTTTAAGGGGGCAGCCCCAGCATTTT.

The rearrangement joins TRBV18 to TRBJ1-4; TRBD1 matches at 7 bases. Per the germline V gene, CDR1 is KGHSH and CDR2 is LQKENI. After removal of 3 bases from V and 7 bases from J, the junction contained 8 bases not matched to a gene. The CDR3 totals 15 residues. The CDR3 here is CASSPRQGGIEKLFF. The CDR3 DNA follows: TGTGCCAGCTCACCGAGACAGGGAGGAATTGAAAAACTGTTTTTT. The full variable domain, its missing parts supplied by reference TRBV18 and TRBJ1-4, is NAGVMQNPRHLVRRRGQEARLRCSPMKGHSHVYWYRQLPEEGLKFMVYLQKENIIDESGMPKERFSAEFPKEGPSILRIQQVVRGDSAAYFCASSPRQGGIEKLFFGSGTQLSVL.

Here the CDR3 reads CASSARLLTGPNEQYF. In nucleotides, the CDR3 is TGTGCCAGCAGCGCGCGGCTGTTGACAGGCCCCAACGAGCAGTACTTC. V is TRBV14 and J is TRBJ2-7; D might be TRBD1 (6 bases). Germline assignment: CDR1 SGHDN and CDR2 FVKESK. This CDR3 is built from 16 residues. The V gene lost 5 bases and the J gene lost 5 bases, with 22 bases spanning the gap.

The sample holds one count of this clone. CDR3 sequence: CASSAGGLAGYEQYF. CDR3 bases: TGTGCCAGCAGCGCGGGTGGACTAGCGGGCTACGAGCAGTACTTC. V is TRBV7-2 and J is TRBJ2-7; the match to TRBD2 covers 11 bases. The V segment lost 5 bases and the J segment 3 bases; nucleotides outside the gene matches: 6. Germline CDR1 is SGHTA and CDR2 is FQGNSA. The CDR3 has 15 residues.

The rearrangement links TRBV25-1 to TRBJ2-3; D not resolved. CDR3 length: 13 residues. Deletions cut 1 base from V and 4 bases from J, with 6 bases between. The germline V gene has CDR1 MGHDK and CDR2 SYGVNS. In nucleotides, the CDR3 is TGTGCCAGCAGTGAATTACTTGCAGATACGCAGTATTTT. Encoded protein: CASSELLADTQYF.

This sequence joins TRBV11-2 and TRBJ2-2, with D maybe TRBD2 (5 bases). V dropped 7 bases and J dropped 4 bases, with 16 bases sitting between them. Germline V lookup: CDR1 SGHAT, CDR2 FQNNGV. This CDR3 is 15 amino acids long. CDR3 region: CASNPRSGSTGELFF. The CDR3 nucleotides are TGTGCCAGCAATCCTCGTAGTGGGAGCACCGGGGAGCTGTTTTTT.

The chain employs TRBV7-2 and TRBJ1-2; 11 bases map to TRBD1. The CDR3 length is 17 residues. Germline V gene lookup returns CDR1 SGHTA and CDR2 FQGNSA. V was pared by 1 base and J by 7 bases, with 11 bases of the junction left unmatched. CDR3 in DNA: TGTGCCAGCAGCTTAGAATCCCTCGGACAGGGGGCAGTTGGCTACACCTTC. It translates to CASSLESLGQGAVGYTF.

The CDR3 nucleotides read TGTGCCAGCAGCCCAGGGGGAATTAACACTGAAGCTTTCTTT. Its protein product is CASSPGGINTEAFF. This rearrangement joins TRBV7-6 to TRBJ1-1; TRBD1 agrees at 7 bases. CDR3 size: 14 residues. The germline V gene encodes CDR1 SGHVS and CDR2 FNYEAQ. Unmatched junction bases numbered 5, after V lost 5 bases and J lost 2 bases.

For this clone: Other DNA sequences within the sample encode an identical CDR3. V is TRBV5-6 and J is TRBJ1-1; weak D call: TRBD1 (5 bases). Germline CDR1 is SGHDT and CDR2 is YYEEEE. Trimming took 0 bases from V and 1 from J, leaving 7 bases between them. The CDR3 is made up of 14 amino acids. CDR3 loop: CASSLGQRNTEAFF. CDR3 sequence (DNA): TGTGCCAGCAGCTTGGGACAGCGGAACACTGAAGCTTTCTTT.

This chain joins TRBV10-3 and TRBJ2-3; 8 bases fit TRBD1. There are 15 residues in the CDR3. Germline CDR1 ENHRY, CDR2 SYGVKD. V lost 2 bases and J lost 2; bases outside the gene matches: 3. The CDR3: CAISEGQGNTDTQYF. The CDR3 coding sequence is TGTGCCATCAGTGAGGGACAGGGAAACACAGATACGCAGTATTTT.